The rows below give T cell receptor beta chains drawn from one sample of a study of OX40 agonist ivuxolimab in advanced cancers. Generated by immunoSEQ multiplex PCR, the TCRdb table keeps only in-frame clones and is missing some. The data contain tens of thousands of clones, approximately 92% of them singletons. The sample here was CD4+ or CD8+ T cells sorted from blood, taken in a trial of the OX40 agonist ivuxolimab. The receptor set was obtained from an adult with an advanced solid tumor such as melanoma, head and neck, liver or kidney cancer. The CDR3 runs from the conserved cysteine through the conserved F or W. D genes are given only for firm matches.

v_gene	j_gene	d_gene	CDR3aa
TRBV6-1	TRBJ2-1	TRBD2	CASSLGTSGHNEQFF
TRBV6-1	TRBJ2-7	TRBD1	CASSETKDRGDEQYF
TRBV6-5	TRBJ2-7	TRBD1	CASSYSGTGDYEQYF
TRBV6-4	TRBJ2-3	NA	CASSELASTDTQYF
TRBV6-6	TRBJ2-7	NA	CASSFPGVDEQYF
TRBV27	TRBJ2-1	NA	CASSFITGSSYNEQFF
TRBV28	TRBJ1-6	TRBD1	CASSSPDREGSPLHF
TRBV4-2	TRBJ2-1	TRBD2	CASSQAVSSGNNEQFF
TRBV5-1	TRBJ2-5	NA	CASSKNTSQETQYF
TRBV5-1	TRBJ2-5	TRBD2	CASSLAVSGNGETQYF
TRBV6-5	TRBJ2-5	TRBD1	CASSGQGETQYF
TRBV5-1	TRBJ1-4	TRBD1	CASSSSTGGGTNEKLFF